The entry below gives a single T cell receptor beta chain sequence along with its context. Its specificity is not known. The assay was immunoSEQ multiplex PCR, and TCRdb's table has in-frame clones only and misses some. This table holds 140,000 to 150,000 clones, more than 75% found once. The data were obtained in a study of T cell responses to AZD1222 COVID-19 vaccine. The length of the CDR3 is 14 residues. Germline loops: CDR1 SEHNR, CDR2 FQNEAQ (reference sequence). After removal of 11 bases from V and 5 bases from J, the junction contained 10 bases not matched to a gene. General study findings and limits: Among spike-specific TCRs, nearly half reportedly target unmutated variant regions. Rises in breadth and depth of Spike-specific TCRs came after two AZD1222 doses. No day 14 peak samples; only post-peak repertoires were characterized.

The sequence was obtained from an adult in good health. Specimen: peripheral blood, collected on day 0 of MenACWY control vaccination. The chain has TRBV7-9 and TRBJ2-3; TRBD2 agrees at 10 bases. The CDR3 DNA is TGTGCCCAGAGCGCTAGCGGGGGTGGAGATACGCAGTATTTT. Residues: CAQSASGGGDTQYF.